The clone carrying this T cell receptor (beta chain) appeared a few times. This sample is part of a study of T-cell memory formation after mild COVID-19. CDR1 is LNHDA and CDR2 is SQIVND in the germline V gene (reference sequence). CDR3 length: 10 residues. V shed 8 bases and J shed 7 bases, with 6 bases lying between them. Via MiXCR, TCRdb re-called the 5' RACE reads, giving one row per CDR3 protein. The sample comprises about 360,000 distinct CDR3 sequences, over 10% of which are singletons, and 20% to 25% rests with the top ten. Sequenced sample: PBMCs or a T cell subset sorted from them (not recorded which). The gene calls are TRBV19 and TRBJ1-5; D gene uncertain. The TCR was taken from a man aged 18-30 years who had mild COVID-19 (a few samples of this study predate the infection). Cell type and time point are not known. CDR3 sequence reads: CASGRQPQHF. The CDR3, as DNA: TGTGCCAGTGGTAGACAGCCCCAGCATTTT.